The sequence of this TCR beta chain was determined in a study of T cell changes during pregnancy in multiple sclerosis. The assay was immunoSEQ multiplex PCR, and TCRdb's table has in-frame clones only and misses some. The data show approximately 84,000 clones, approximately 94% seen once. This TCR derives from a female donor with multiple sclerosis, enrolled in a pregnancy study. Sequencing used peripheral blood, obtained in the third trimester of pregnancy.

DNA for the CDR3: TGTGCCAGCAGTAACTCCTACACAGATACGCAGTATTTT. This translates into CASSNSYTDTQYF. This chain joins TRBV27 and TRBJ2-3; D unresolved. The CDR3 length is 13 residues. CDR1 is MNHEY, CDR2 SMNVEV, per germline (reference sequence). V was trimmed by 5 bases and J by 2 bases, leaving 8 bases between them.